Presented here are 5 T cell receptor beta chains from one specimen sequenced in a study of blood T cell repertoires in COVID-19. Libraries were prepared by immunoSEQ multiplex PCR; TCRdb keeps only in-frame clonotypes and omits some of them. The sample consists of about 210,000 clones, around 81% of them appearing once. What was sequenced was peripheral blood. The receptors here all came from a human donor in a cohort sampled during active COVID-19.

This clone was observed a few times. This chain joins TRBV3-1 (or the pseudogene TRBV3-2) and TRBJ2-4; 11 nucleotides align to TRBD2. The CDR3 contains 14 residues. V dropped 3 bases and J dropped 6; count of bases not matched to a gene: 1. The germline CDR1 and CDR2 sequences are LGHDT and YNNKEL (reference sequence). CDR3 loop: CASSQGLAANIQYF. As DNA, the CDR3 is TGTGCCAGCAGCCAGGGACTAGCGGCAAACATTCAGTACTTC.

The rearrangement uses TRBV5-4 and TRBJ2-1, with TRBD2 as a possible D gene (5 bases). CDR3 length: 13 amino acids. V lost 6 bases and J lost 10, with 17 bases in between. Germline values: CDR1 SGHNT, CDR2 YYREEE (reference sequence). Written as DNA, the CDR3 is TGTGCCAGCACCGTGGACTCCTCGGGAGAGCAGTTCTTC. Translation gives CASTVDSSGEQFF.

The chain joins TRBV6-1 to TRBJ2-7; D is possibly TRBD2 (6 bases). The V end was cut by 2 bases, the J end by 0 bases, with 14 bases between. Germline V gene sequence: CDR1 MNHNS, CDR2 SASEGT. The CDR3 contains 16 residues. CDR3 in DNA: TGTGCCAGCAGTGAACTAGCGTCCCCATCCTCCTACGAGCAGTACTTC. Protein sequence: CASSELASPSSYEQYF.

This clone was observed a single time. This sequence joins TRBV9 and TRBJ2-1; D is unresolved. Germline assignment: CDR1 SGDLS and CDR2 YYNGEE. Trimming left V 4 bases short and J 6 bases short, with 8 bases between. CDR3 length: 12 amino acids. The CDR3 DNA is TGTGCCAGCAGCCCTCAGATCAATGAGCAGTTCTTC. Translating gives CASSPQINEQFF.

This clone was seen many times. The CDR3 nucleotides are TGTGCCAGTAGTATTGGGCGGGGACGGACGAACACTGAAGCTTTCTTT. Protein product: CASSIGRGRTNTEAFF. The rearrangement links TRBV19 to TRBJ1-1; the D gene is possibly TRBD1 (5 bases). CDR3 length: 16 amino acids. V was shortened by 3 bases and J by 1 base, with 15 bases between the two germline ends. Germline lookup yields CDR1 LNHDA and CDR2 SQIVND (reference sequence). Supplemented by reference TRBV19 and TRBJ1-1, the full variable domain reads DGGITQSPKYLFRKEGQNVTLSCEQNLNHDAMYWYRQDPGQGLRLIYYSQIVNDFQKGDIAEGYSVSREKKESFPLTVTSAQKNPTAFYLCASSIGRGRTNTEAFFGQGTRLTVV.